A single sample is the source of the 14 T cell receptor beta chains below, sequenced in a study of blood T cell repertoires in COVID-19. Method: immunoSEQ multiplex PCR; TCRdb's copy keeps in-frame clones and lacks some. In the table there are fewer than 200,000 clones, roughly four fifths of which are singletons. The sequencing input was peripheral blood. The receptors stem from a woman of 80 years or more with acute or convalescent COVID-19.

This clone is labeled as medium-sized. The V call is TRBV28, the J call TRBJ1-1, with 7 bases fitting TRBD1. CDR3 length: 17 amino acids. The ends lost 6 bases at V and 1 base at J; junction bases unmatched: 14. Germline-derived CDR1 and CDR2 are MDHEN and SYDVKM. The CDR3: CASRTARQGPGNTEAFF. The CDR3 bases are TGTGCCAGCAGGACAGCCCGACAGGGTCCGGGGAACACTGAAGCTTTCTTT.

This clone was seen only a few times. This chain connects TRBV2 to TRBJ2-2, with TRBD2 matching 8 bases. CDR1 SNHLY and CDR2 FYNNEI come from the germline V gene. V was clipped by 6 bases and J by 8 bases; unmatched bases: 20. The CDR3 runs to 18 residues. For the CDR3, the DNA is TGTGCCAGCAGCCCCCCCTTGCTCCAGCGGGAGTTTAGGGGGGAGCTGTTTTTT. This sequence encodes CASSPPLLQREFRGELFF.

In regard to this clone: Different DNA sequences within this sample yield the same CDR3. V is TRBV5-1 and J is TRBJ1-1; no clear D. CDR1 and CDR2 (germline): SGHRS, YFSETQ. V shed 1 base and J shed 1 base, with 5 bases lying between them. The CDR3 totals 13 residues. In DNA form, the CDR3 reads TGCGCCAGCAGCTTGACCGGGAACACTGAAGCTTTCTTT. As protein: CASSLTGNTEAFF.

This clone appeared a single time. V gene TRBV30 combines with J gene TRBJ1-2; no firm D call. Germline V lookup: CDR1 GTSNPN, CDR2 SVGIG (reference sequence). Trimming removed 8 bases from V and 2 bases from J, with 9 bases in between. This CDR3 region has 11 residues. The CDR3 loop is CALGFNYGYTF. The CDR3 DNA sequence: TGTGCCCTAGGCTTCAACTATGGCTACACCTTC.

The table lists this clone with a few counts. This chain's CDR3 is CASSYSGVGDTQYF. The CDR3 nucleotides read TGTGCCAGCAGTTACAGCGGGGTCGGAGATACGCAGTATTTT. The genes are TRBV6-2 or TRBV6-3 and TRBJ2-3; 7 bases agree with TRBD2. V shed 2 bases and J 5 bases; nucleotides not matched to a gene: 4. There are 14 residues in the CDR3. Germline V gene data show CDR1 as MNHEY and CDR2 as SVGEGT.

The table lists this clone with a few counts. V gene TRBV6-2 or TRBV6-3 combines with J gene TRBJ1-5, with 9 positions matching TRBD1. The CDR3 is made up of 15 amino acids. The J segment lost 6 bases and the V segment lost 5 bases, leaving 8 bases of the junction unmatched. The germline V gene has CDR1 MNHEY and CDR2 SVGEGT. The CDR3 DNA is TGTGCCAGCAGTCGAAGCACAGGGGGCAGTCAGCCCCAGCATTTT. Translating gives CASSRSTGGSQPQHF.

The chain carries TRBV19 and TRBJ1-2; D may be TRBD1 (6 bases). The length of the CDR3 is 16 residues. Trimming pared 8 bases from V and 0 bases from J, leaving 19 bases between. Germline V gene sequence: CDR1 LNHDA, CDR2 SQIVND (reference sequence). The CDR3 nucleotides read TGTGCCAGTTCAGGCACGCAGGGGTTAGCTAACTATGGCTACACCTTC. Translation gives CASSGTQGLANYGYTF. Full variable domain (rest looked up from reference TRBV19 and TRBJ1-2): DGGITQSPKYLFRKEGQNVTLSCEQNLNHDAMYWYRQDPGQGLRLIYYSQIVNDFQKGDIAEGYSVSREKKESFPLTVTSAQKNPTAFYLCASSGTQGLANYGYTFGSGTRLTVV.

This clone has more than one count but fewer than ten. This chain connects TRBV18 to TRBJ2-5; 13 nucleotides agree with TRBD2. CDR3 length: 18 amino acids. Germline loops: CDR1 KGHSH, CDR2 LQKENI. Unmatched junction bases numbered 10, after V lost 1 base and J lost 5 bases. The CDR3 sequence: CASSPLSLGLAGVETQYF. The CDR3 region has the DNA TGTGCCAGCTCACCACTGAGTTTAGGACTAGCGGGAGTGGAGACCCAGTACTTC.

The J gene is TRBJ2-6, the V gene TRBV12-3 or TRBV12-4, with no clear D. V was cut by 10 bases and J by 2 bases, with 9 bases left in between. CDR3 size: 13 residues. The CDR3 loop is CATRVTGANVLTF. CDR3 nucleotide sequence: TGTGCCACCCGGGTTACTGGGGCCAACGTCCTGACTTTC.

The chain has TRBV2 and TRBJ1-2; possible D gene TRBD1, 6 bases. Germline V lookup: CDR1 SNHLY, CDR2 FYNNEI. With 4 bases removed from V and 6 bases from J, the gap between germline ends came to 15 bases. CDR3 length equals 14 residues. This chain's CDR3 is CASSATGRNDGYTF. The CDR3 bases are TGTGCCAGCAGTGCGACAGGAAGAAACGATGGCTACACCTTC.

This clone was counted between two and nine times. The CDR3 sequence: CASSPSQGYEQYF. The CDR3 nucleotides are TGTGCCAGCTCACCATCACAGGGCTACGAGCAGTACTTC. The chain links TRBV18 to TRBJ2-7; tentatively, D is TRBD1 (6 bases). In germline, CDR1 is KGHSH, CDR2 LQKENI. This CDR3 spans 13 amino acids. V was shortened by 2 bases and J by 3 bases, with 8 bases between the two germline ends.

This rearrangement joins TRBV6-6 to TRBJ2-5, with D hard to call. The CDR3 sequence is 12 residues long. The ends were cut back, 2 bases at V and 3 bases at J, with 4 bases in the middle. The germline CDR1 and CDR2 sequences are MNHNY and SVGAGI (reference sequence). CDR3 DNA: TGTGCCAGCAGTTACGCTAAAGAGACCCAGTACTTC. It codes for CASSYAKETQYF.

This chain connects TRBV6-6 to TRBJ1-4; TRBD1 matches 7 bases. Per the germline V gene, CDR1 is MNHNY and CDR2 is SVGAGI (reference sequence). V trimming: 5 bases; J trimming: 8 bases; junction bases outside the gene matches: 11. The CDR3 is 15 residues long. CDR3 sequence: CASSPGKGAGEKLFF. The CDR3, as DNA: TGTGCCAGCAGTCCCGGGAAGGGGGCAGGAGAAAAACTGTTTTTT.

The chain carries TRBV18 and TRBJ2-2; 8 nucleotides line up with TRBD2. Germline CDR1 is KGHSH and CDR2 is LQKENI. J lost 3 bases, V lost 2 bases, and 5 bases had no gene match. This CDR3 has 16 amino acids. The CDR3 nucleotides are TGTGCCAGCTCACCAACCGGGGGGGCGGACACCGGGGAGCTGTTTTTT. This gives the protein CASSPTGGADTGELFF.